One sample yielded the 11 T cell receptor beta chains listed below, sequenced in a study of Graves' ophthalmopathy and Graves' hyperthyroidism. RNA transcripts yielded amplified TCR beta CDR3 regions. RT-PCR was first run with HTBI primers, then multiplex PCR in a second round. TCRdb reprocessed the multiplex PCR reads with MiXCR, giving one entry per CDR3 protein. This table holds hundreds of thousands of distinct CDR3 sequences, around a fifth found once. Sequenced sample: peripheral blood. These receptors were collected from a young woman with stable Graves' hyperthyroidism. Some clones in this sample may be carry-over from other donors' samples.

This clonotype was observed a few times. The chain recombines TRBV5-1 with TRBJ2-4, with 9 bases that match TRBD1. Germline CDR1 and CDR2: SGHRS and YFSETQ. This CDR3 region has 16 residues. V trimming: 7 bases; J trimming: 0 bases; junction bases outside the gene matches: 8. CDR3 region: CASRDGGQGAKNIQYF. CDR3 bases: TGCGCCAGCCGGGATGGGGGACAGGGAGCCAAAAACATTCAGTACTTC.

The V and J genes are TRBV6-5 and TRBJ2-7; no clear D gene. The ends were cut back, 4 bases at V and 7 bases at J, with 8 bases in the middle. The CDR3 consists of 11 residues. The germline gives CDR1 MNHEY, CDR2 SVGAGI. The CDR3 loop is CASSSFSEQYF. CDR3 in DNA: TGTGCCAGCAGTTCCTTCTCTGAGCAGTACTTC.

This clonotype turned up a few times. In nucleotides, the CDR3 is TGTGCCAGCAGTTTCCGGCCCGAGGGGGCAACTGAAGCTTTCTTT. It is translated as CASSFRPEGATEAFF. The genes are TRBV27 and TRBJ1-1, with TRBD1 identical over 7 bases. J lost 5 bases, V lost 3 bases, and 9 bases had no gene match. The CDR3 contains 15 residues. Germline loops: CDR1 MNHEY, CDR2 SMNVEV (reference sequence).

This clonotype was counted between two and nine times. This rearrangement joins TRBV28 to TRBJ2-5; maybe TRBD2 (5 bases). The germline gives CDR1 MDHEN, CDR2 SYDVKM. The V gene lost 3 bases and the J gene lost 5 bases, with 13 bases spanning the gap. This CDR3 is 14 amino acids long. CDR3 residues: CASSLGVTPETQYF. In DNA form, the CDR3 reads TGTGCCAGCAGTTTGGGAGTGACTCCCGAGACCCAGTACTTC.

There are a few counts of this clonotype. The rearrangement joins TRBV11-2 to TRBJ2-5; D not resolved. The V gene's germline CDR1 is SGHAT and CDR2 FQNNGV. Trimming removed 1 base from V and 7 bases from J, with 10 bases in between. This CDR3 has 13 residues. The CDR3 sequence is CASSLGTAGTQYF. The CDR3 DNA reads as TGTGCCAGCAGCTTAGGGACGGCCGGGACCCAGTACTTC.

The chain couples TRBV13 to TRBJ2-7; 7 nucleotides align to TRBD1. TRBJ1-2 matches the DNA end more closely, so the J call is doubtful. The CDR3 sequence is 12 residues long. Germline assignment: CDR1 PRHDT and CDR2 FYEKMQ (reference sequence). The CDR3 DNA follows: TGTGCCAGCAGCGAGAACAGGGGTAGCTACACCTTC. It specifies CASSENRGSYTF.

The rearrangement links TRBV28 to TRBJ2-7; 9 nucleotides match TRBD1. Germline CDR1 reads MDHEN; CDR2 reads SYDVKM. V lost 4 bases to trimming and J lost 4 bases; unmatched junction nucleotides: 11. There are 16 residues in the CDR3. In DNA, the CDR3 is TGTGCCAGCAGTTCTCTCGGGGGGACAGGGAGATACGAGCAGTACTTC. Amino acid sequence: CASSSLGGTGRYEQYF.

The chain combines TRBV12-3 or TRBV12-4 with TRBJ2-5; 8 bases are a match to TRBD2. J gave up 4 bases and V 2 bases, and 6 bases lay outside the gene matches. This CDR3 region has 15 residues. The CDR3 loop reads CASSLPSGGRETQYF. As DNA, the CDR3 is TGTGCCAGCAGTTTACCCAGCGGGGGAAGAGAGACCCAGTACTTC.

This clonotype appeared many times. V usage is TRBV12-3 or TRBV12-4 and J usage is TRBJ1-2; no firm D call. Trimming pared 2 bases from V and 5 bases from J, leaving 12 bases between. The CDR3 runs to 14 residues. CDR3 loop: CASSLLPTAYGYTF. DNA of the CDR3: TGTGCCAGCAGTTTATTGCCGACGGCATATGGCTACACCTTC.

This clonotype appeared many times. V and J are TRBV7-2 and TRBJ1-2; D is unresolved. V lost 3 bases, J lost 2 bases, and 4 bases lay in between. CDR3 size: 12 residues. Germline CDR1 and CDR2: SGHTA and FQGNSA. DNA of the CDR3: TGTGCCAGCAGCTTCGACAACTATGGCTACACCTTC. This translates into CASSFDNYGYTF.

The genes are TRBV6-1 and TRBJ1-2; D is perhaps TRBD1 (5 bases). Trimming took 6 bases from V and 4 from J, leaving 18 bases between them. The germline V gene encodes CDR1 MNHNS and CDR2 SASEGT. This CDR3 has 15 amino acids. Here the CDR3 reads CASSHRPGTGYGYTF. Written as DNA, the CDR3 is TGTGCCAGCAGCCATAGGCCGGGGACGGGCTATGGCTACACCTTC.